This entry concerns a single T cell receptor (beta chain). Barcoded TCR alpha and TCR beta cDNA libraries with UMIs came from 5'RACE using constant-segment primers. TCRdb independently ran MiXCR on the 5' RACE reads; one entry per CDR3 protein. The sample carries about 130,000 distinct CDR3 sequences, 16% recorded once. This record belongs to a study of T-cell memory formation after mild COVID-19. Across the study: TCR clusters mostly belonged to single donors.

Germline V lookup: CDR1 SEHNR, CDR2 FQNEAQ (reference sequence). V gave up 2 bases and J gave up 0 bases; unmatched junction bases: 5. The CDR3 covers 16 residues. The TCR comes from an adult woman who had mild COVID-19 (a few samples of this study predate the infection). Cell type and time point are not known. The chain recombines TRBV7-9 with TRBJ1-1, with TRBD1 matching 8 bases. The sequenced material came from PBMCs or a T cell subset sorted from them (not recorded which). DNA for the CDR3: TGTGCCAGCAGCTTACAGGGGGCCAATATGAACACTGAAGCTTTCTTT. Translation: CASSLQGANMNTEAFF.